This T cell receptor (beta chain) was obtained from a study of metastatic and nonmetastatic thyroid tumors. Study background: Repertoires were compared across blood and tumor or nodule tissue from malignant and benign thyroid patients.

Authors' processing steps: Between-group CDR3 differences, defined by clinicopathological status, yielded a distant-metastasis classifier for papillary thyroid cancer. TCRdb re-called clones from the PCR reads using MiXCR. These V and J calls are TCRdb output, not the study's own analysis. This table has under 30,000 clones, 15% appearing once. Every patient underwent thyroid surgery untreated. The table lists this clone with many counts. Its cognate antigen is unknown. The study, taken as a whole, reports: TCR beta diversity was reportedly significantly higher in malignant thyroid tumors than benign nodules, in blood and tumor.

The CDR3 sequence is 13 residues long. Trimming took off 4 bases at V and 4 bases at J, with 8 bases between the two ends. Germline CDR1 MNHNS, CDR2 SASEGT. V is TRBV6-1 and J is TRBJ1-3; maybe TRBD1 (5 bases). The sequence was collected from a male donor with papillary thyroid cancer or a benign thyroid nodule (not recorded which). Some clones in this sample may be carry-over from other donors' samples. Sequences were obtained from blood. CDR3 sequence: CASSVGGGNTIYF. In DNA, the CDR3 is TGTGCCAGCAGTGTGGGGGGGGGAAACACCATATATTTT.